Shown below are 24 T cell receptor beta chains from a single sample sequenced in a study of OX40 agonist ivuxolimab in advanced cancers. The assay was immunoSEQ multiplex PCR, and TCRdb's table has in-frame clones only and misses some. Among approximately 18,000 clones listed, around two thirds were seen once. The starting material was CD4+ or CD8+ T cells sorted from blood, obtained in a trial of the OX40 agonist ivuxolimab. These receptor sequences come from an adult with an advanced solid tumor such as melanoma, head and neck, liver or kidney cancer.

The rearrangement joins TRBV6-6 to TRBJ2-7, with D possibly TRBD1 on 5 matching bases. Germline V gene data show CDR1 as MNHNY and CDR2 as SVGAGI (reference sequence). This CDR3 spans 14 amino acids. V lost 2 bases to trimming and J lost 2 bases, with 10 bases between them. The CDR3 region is CASSYRQGTYEQYF. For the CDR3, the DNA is TGTGCCAGCAGTTACAGGCAGGGAACCTACGAGCAGTACTTC.

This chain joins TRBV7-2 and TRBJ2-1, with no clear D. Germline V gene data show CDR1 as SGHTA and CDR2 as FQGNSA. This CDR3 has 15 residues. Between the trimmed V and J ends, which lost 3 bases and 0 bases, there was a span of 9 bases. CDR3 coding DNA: TGTGCCAGCAGCTTCGGCTCTAGCTCCTACAATGAGCAGTTCTTC. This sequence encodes CASSFGSSSYNEQFF.

Here the CDR3 reads CASSFPTEGTSYNEQFF. CDR3 coding DNA: TGTGCCAGCAGTTTCCCGACGGAGGGGACTTCCTACAATGAGCAGTTCTTC. The chain links TRBV28 to TRBJ2-1; maybe TRBD2 (6 bases). The germline CDR1 and CDR2 sequences are MDHEN and SYDVKM. V was trimmed by 3 bases and J by 1 base, leaving 16 bases between them. The CDR3 is made up of 17 amino acids. The whole variable domain, filled in from reference TRBV28 and TRBJ2-1, reads DVKVTQSSRYLVKRTGEKVFLECVQDMDHENMFWYRQDPGLGLRLIYFSYDVKMKEKGDIPEGYSVSREKKERFSLILESASTNQTSMYLCASSFPTEGTSYNEQFFGPGTRLTVL.

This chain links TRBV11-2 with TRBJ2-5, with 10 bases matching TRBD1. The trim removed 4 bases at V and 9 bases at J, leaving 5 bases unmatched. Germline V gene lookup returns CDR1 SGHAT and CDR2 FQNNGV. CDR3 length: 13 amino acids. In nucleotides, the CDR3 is TGTGCCAGCAGCTCGGGACAGGGGAGGCCCCAGTACTTC. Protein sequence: CASSSGQGRPQYF.

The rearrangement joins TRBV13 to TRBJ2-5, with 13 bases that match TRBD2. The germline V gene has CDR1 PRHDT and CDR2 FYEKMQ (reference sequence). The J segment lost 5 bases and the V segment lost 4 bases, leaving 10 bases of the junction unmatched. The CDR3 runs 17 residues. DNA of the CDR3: TGTGCCAGCAGCTCCGGACTAGCGGGAGAACCTTGGGAGACCCAGTACTTC. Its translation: CASSSGLAGEPWETQYF. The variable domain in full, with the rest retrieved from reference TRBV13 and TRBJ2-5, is AAGVIQSPRHLIKEKRETATLKCYPIPRHDTVYWYQQGPGQDPQFLISFYEKMQSDKGSIPDRFSAQQFSDYHSELNMSSLELGDSALYFCASSSGLAGEPWETQYFGPGTRLLVL.

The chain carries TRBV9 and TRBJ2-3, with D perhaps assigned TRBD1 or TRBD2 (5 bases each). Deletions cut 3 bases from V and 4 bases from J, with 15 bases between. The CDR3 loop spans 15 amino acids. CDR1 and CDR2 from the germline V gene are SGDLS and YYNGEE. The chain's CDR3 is CASSASGTPADTQYF. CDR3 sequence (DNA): TGTGCCAGCAGCGCCTCCGGGACGCCGGCAGATACGCAGTATTTT. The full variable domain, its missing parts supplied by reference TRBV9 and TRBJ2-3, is DSGVTQTPKHLITATGQRVTLRCSPRSGDLSVYWYQQSLDQGLQFLIQYYNGEERAKGNILERFSAQQFPDLHSELNLSSLELGDSALYFCASSASGTPADTQYFGPGTRLTVL.

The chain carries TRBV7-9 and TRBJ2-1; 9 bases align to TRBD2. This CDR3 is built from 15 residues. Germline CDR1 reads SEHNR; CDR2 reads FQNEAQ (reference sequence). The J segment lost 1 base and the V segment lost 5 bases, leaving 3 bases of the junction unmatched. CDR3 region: CASSPTSGSYNEQFF. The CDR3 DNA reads TGTGCCAGCAGCCCGACTAGCGGTTCCTACAATGAGCAGTTCTTC.

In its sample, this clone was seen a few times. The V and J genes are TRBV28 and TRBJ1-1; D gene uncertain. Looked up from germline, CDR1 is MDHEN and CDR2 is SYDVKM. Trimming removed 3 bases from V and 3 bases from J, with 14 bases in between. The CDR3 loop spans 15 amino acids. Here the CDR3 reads CASSFGGRDDTEAFF. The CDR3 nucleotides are TGTGCCAGCAGTTTCGGAGGTCGCGATGACACTGAAGCTTTCTTT.

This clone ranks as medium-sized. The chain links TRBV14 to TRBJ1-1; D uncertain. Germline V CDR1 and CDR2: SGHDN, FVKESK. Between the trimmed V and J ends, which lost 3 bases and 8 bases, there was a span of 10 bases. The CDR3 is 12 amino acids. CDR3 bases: TGTGCCAGCAGCCACTGGGAGAGGGAAGCTTTCTTT. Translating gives CASSHWEREAFF. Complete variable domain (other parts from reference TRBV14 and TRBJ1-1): EAGVTQFPSHSVIEKGQTVTLRCDPISGHDNLYWYRRVMGKEIKFLLHFVKESKQDESGMPNNRFLAERTGGTYSTLKVQPAELEDSGVYFCASSHWEREAFFGQGTRLTVV.

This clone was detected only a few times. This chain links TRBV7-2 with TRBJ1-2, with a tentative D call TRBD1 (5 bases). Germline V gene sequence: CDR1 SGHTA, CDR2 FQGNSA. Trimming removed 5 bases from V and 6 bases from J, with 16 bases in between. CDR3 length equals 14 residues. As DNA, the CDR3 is TGTGCCAGCAGCCCAACGACAGAAATACATGGCTACACCTTC. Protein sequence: CASSPTTEIHGYTF.

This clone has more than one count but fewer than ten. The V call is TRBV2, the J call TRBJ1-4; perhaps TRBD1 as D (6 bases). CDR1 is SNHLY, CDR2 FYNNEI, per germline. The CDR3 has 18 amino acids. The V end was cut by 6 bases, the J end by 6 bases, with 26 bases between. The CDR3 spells CASSKSPSDGGSDEKLFF. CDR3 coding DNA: TGTGCCAGCAGCAAATCGCCCTCAGACGGGGGCTCGGATGAAAAACTGTTTTTT.

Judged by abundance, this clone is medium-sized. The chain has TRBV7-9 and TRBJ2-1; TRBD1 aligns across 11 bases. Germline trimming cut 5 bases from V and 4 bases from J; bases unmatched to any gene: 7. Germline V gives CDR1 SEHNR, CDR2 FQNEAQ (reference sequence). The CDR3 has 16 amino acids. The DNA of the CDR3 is TGTGCCAGCAGCCCGAGGACAGGGGGCAGGTACAATGAGCAGTTCTTC. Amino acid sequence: CASSPRTGGRYNEQFF.

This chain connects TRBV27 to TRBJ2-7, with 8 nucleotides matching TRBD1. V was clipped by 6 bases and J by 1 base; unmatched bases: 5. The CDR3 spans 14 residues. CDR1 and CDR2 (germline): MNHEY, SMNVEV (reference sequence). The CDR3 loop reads CASSIGQGSYEQYF. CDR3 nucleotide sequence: TGTGCCAGCAGCATCGGACAGGGTTCCTACGAGCAGTACTTC.

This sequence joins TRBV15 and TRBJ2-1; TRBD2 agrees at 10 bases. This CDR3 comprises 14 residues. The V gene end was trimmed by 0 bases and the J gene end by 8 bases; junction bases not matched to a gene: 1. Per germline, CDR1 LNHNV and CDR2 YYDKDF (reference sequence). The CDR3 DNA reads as TGTGCCACCAGCAGAGATCTAGCGGGAGATGAGCAGTTCTTC. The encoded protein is CATSRDLAGDEQFF. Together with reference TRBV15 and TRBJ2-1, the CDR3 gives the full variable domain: DAMVIQNPRYQVTQFGKPVTLSCSQTLNHNVMYWYQQKSSQAPKLLFHYYDKDFNNEADTPDNFQSRRPNTSFCFLDIRSPGLGDTAMYLCATSRDLAGDEQFFGPGTRLTVL.

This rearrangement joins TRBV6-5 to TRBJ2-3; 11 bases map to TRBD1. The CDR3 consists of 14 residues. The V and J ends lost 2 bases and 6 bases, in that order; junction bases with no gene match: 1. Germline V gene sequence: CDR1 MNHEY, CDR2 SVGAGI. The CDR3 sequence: CASSYGTGGDTQYF. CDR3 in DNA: TGTGCCAGCAGTTACGGGACAGGGGGGGATACGCAGTATTTT.

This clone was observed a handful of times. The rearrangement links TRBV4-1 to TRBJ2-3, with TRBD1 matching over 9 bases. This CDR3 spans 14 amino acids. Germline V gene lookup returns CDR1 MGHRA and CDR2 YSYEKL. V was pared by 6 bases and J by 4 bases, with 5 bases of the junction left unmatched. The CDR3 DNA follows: TGCGCCAGCAGAGGACAGGGGTGGGCAGATACGCAGTATTTT. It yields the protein CASRGQGWADTQYF.

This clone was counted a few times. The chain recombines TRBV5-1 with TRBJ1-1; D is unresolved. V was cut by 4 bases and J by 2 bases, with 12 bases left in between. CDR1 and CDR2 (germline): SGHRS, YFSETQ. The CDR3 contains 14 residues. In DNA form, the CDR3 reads TGCGCCAGCAGCCCCACCTCATTAAACACTGAAGCTTTCTTT. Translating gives CASSPTSLNTEAFF.

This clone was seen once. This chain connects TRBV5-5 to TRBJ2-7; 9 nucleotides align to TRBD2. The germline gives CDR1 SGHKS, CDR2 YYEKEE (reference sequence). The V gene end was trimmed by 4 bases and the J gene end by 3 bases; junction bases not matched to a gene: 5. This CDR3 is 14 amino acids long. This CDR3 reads CASSGKTSGYEQYF. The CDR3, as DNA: TGTGCCAGCAGCGGGAAGACTAGCGGCTACGAGCAGTACTTC. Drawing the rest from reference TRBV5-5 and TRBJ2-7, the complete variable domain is DAGVTQSPTHLIKTRGQQVTLRCSPISGHKSVSWYQQVLGQGPQFIFQYYEKEERGRGNFPDRFSARQFPNYSSELNVNALLLGDSALYLCASSGKTSGYEQYFGPGTRLTVT.

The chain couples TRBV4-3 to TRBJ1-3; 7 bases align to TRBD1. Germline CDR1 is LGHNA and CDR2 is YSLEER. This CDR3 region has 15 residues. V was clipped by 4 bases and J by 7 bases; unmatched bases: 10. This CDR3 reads CASSLLGQYHNTIYF. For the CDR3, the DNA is TGCGCCAGCAGCCTATTGGGACAGTATCATAACACCATATATTTT.

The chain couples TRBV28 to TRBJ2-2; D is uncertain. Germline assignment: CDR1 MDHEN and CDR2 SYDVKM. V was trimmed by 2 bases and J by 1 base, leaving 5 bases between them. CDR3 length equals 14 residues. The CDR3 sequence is CASSLVGNTGELFF. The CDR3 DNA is TGTGCCAGCAGTTTAGTCGGGAACACCGGGGAGCTGTTTTTT.

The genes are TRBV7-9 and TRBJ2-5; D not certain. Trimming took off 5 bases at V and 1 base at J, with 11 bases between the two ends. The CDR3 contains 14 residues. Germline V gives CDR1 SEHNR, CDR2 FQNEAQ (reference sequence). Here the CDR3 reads CASSPPLSQETQYF. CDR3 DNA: TGTGCCAGCAGCCCCCCACTAAGCCAAGAGACCCAGTACTTC.

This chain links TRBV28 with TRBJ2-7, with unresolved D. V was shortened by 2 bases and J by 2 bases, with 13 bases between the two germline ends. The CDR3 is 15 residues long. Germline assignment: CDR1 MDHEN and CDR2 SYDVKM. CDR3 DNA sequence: TGTGCCAGCAGTTTAGGGTCAGTCATCCCCTACGAGCAGTACTTC. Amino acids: CASSLGSVIPYEQYF.

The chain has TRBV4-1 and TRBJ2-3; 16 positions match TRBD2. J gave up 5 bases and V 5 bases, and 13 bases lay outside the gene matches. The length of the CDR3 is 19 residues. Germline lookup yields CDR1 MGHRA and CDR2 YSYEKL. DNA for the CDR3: TGCGCCAGCAGCGAATTCTCCCTCGGGACTAGCGGGAGGGAAGATACGCAGTATTTT. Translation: CASSEFSLGTSGREDTQYF.

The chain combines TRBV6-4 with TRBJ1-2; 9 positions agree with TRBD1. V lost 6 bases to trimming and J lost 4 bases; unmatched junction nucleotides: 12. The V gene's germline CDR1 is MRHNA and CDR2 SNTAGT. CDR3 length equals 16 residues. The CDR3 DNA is TGTGCCAGCAGGGGAGCTTTACCGACAGGGGGCTATGGCTACACCTTC. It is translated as CASRGALPTGGYGYTF.